Sequencing of this TCR beta chain was carried out in a study of T cell responses to AZD1222 COVID-19 vaccine. With V trimmed by 8 bases and J by 7 bases, 8 bases remained unmatched. The length of the CDR3 is 14 residues. The germline V gene has CDR1 LNHDA and CDR2 SQIVND (reference sequence). Data came from immunoSEQ multiplex PCR; TCRdb stores just in-frame clones and leaves some out. The profile covers roughly 180,000 clones, with over 80% appearing a single time and 1.5% to 2% taken by the ten largest. V is TRBV19 and J is TRBJ2-1; 10 bases are a match to TRBD1. Source: peripheral blood, taken on day 0 of AZD1222 vaccination. The TCR comes from an adult in good health. The CDR3 loop is CASRRDRGLNEQFF. DNA for the CDR3: TGTGCCAGTCGTCGGGACAGGGGTTTGAATGAGCAGTTCTTC.